These 3 T cell receptor beta chains were sequenced from one sample in a study of cytomegalovirus exposure and HLA in healthy donors. Profiling relied on immunoSEQ multiplex PCR, and the TCRdb table lists in-frame clones only, not all of them. The table has 140,000 or so clones, about 88% seen once. The sequencing sample was made of PBMCs. These receptor sequences come from a woman between 18 and 29 years old in good health and CMV-seropositive.

The V gene is TRBV4-1, the J gene TRBJ1-1, with a possible D match to TRBD1 (6 bases). V shed 4 bases and J shed 5 bases, with 14 bases lying between them. From germline, CDR1 is MGHRA and CDR2 YSYEKL. The CDR3 has 14 residues. DNA for the CDR3: TGCGCCAGCAGCCCGCCCAGGGGAAGGACTGAAGCTTTCTTT. Its protein is CASSPPRGRTEAFF.

The genes are TRBV23-1 and TRBJ1-2, with D perhaps TRBD1 (5 bases). TRBV23-1 is an ORF, with its function uncertain. The ends were cut back, 2 bases at V and 4 bases at J, with 20 bases in the middle. The CDR3 spans 17 residues. The CDR3 region has the DNA TGCGCCAGCAGTCAAAATGGGGGGGGGTCCCAGGGCTATGGCTACACCTTC. Protein sequence: CASSQNGGGSQGYGYTF.

This chain joins TRBV2 and TRBJ2-5; D perhaps matches TRBD1 (7 bases). Germline loops: CDR1 SNHLY, CDR2 FYNNEI. The ends were cut back, 3 bases at V and 7 bases at J, with 18 bases in the middle. This CDR3 has 15 amino acids. For the CDR3, the DNA is TGTGCCAGCAGTGACCCCGGACAGGTCGGGGGGACCCAGTACTTC. Translating gives CASSDPGQVGGTQYF. The whole variable domain, remainder taken from reference TRBV2 and TRBJ2-5, is EPEVTQTPSHQVTQMGQEVILRCVPISNHLYFYWYRQILGQKVEFLVSFYNNEISEKSEIFDDQFSVERPDGSNFTLKIRSTKLEDSAMYFCASSDPGQVGGTQYFGPGTRLLVL.